This TCR beta chain was captured in a study of a mutant IDH1 vaccine in newly diagnosed glioma. Assay used: immunoSEQ multiplex PCR; TCRdb lists only in-frame clones, some missing. The table includes tens of thousands of clones, around four fifths detected once. This CDR3 spans 14 amino acids. Germline CDR1 MNHEY, CDR2 SVGAGI. The V gene lost 5 bases and the J gene lost 8 bases, with 16 bases spanning the gap. This clone was detected once. Its specificity is not known. As to time point: week 11, during vaccination. Vaccination used 300 ug of mutant IDH1 20-mer peptide per dose, with topical imiquimod. This sequence joins TRBV6-5 and TRBJ2-1; no clear D. Material: PBMCs, obtained from a glioma patient whose treatment included an IDH1 peptide vaccine. This receptor was taken from a man aged 30 to 45 with glioma. The CDR3 bases are TGTGCCAGCAGTCCCTGGTCCAGGTTGCATGAGCAGTTCTTC. Its translation is CASSPWSRLHEQFF.